The present T cell receptor (beta chain) was sequenced within a study of T cells in Graves' hyperthyroidism and ophthalmopathy. On the study more broadly: Pretreatment peripheral blood was obtained at initial diagnosis.

Authors of the study amplified TCR beta CDR3 regions from RNA transcripts. The HTBI primer set drove a first-round RT-PCR of the TCR CDR3. TCRdb called the multiplex PCR reads again in MiXCR, with one record for every CDR3 protein. Of fewer than 400,000 distinct CDR3 sequences listed, around 15% are singletons. The CDR3 totals 15 residues. Trimming shortened V by 1 base and J by 10 bases, and 18 bases separated the two germline ends. Germline loops: CDR1 SGHKS, CDR2 YYEKEE (reference sequence). The diagnoses drew upon clinical symptoms, serum thyroxine and TRAb, thyroid ultrasound and orbital computed tomography. The study's findings and limits: Before onset, ophthalmopathy was predicted by the model a median around 6.2 months earlier. Blood also held most thyroid clonotypes expanded beyond 0.001.

This clonotype was observed at least ten times. What it binds is unknown. The sequencing input was blood. V usage is TRBV5-5 and J usage is TRBJ1-5; maybe TRBD1 (5 bases). The TCR comes from a man in his forties or fifties with Graves' ophthalmopathy. The CDR3 loop is CASSLNFGAGEPQHF. In nucleotides, the CDR3 is TGTGCCAGCAGCTTGAACTTTGGGGCGGGTGAACCCCAGCATTTT. Combining the CDR3 with reference TRBV5-5 and TRBJ1-5 gives the whole variable domain DAGVTQSPTHLIKTRGQQVTLRCSPISGHKSVSWYQQVLGQGPQFIFQYYEKEERGRGNFPDRFSARQFPNYSSELNVNALLLGDSALYLCASSLNFGAGEPQHFGDGTRLSIL.